This entry concerns a single T cell receptor (beta chain). Antigen unknown. A read error may produce the germline difference seen at one junction end. These data belong to a study of cytomegalovirus exposure and HLA in healthy donors. Regarding the study as a whole: A later analysis reportedly found fewer N-insertions in an Asian-associated ancestry cluster than the roughly 680-donor mean.

The germline V gene encodes CDR1 MNHNS and CDR2 SASEGT. The CDR3 contains 16 residues. The PCR made use of 60 Vbeta and 13 Jbeta primers. The table came from immunoSEQ multiplex PCR; TCRdb's copy has only in-frame clones and leaves some out. Of about 120,000 clones listed, more than 65% are singletons. At the time of sampling, donors were nominally healthy, though unrecorded immune exposures were likely. The sample taken for sequencing was PBMCs. The sequence derives from a woman between 18 and 30 years old in good health and CMV-seronegative. J is TRBJ2-4 and V is TRBV6-1; tentative D call: TRBD1 (6 bases). The CDR3 bases are TGTGCCAGCAGTGAGATGCAGGGGATAGCCAAAAACAGTCAGTACTTC. Encoded protein: CASSEMQGIAKNSQYF.